This T cell receptor (beta chain) was documented in a study of blood T cells in healthy people across ages. The V gene's germline CDR1 is SGHTA and CDR2 FQGTGA. The CDR3 is 14 amino acids. For the second PCR, which ran for roughly 6 to 12 cycles, a sample-barcoded 5' primer and a J-beta primer mix were used. MiXCR, run by TCRdb on the 5' RACE reads, gives a single entry per CDR3 protein. The top ten clones hold about 2.9% of a sample with around 780,000 distinct CDR3 sequences, more than 25% of them seen once. These data were likewise used in another study, on T cells of mothers and their children.

The source material was blood. The rearrangement joins TRBV7-3 to TRBJ2-5; a weak D match, TRBD2 (6 bases). Near its end, the DNA agrees better with TRBJ2-1, so the J call may be wrong. This receptor was taken from a boy younger than 18 in good health. As DNA, the CDR3 is TGTGCCAGCAGCCCCTCGGGGGAGCCCAATGAGCAGTTCTTC. Residues: CASSPSGEPNEQFF.